The 15 T cell receptor beta chains below come from one sample, sequenced in a study of T cell repertoires in cytomegalovirus infection. TCRdb re-analysed the reads in MiXCR, keeping a single row per CDR3 protein. Of 150,000 to 200,000 distinct CDR3 sequences detected, roughly 27% appear once; the ten largest clones hold around 29%. Sequenced sample: PBMCs. These receptors were obtained from a human donor in good health (CMV status not recorded). Some clones in this sample may be carry-over from other donors' samples.

This clonotype was counted at least ten times. The chain employs TRBV7-8 and TRBJ1-2, with a possible D match to TRBD1 (5 bases). CDR3 length: 16 residues. The germline V and J ends were trimmed by 1 base and 7 bases, with 19 bases remaining between them. Germline V gives CDR1 SGHVS, CDR2 FQNEAQ. As DNA, the CDR3 is TGTGCCAGCAGCTTAGTGAGAGTGGGACTACTTCGTGGCTACACCTTC. It codes for CASSLVRVGLLRGYTF.

V is TRBV5-3 and J is TRBJ2-7; D remains unclear. TRBV5-3 is an ORF for which the function is uncertain. The V and J ends lost 4 bases and 4 bases respectively, with 12 bases between them. The CDR3 has 13 amino acids. CDR3 in DNA: TGTGCCAGAAGCAAGACCCGTGGTTACGAGCAGTACTTC. This encodes CARSKTRGYEQYF.

V gene TRBV19 combines with J gene TRBJ2-5; D is ambiguous. The CDR3 length is 15 residues. Per germline, CDR1 LNHDA and CDR2 SQIVND (reference sequence). The V end lost 8 bases, the J end lost 3 bases, and 19 bases lay between the germline ends. The CDR3 DNA follows: TGTGCCAGTGCCTCCACCTCGACTCCCAAAGAGACCCAGTACTTC. Amino acid sequence: CASASTSTPKETQYF.

The sample holds many counts of this clonotype. This rearrangement joins TRBV7-2 to TRBJ2-7; D ambiguous. The CDR3 sequence is 11 residues long. Germline V gives CDR1 SGHTA, CDR2 FQGNSA. V was pared by 2 bases and J by 7 bases, with 6 bases between. The CDR3 is CASSLMREQYF. DNA of the CDR3: TGTGCCAGCAGCTTAATGAGGGAGCAGTACTTC.

A word on this clonotype: A much bigger clone sits one base away, suggesting this may be a read error. The CDR3 DNA reads TGTACCAGCACCCTAGGCGAATCAAGCACAGATACGCAGTATTTT. Translated: CTSTLGESSTDTQYF. V gene TRBV7-2 combines with J gene TRBJ2-3; no clear D gene. The CDR3 has 15 amino acids. Germline-derived CDR1 and CDR2 are SGHTA and FQGNSA. V dropped 7 bases and J dropped 0 bases, with 14 bases sitting between them. Combining the CDR3 with reference TRBV7-2 and TRBJ2-3 gives the whole variable domain GAGVSQSPSNKVTEKGKDVELRCDPISGHTALYWYRQSLGQGLEFLIYFQGNSAPDKSGLPSDRFSAERTGGSVSTLTIQRTQQEDSAVYLCTSTLGESSTDTQYFGPGTRLTVL.

The gene calls are TRBV5-1 and TRBJ1-3; maybe TRBD1 (5 bases). This CDR3 is 19 amino acids long. The ends were cut back, 4 bases at V and 0 bases at J, with 23 bases in the middle. The germline V gene has CDR1 SGHRS and CDR2 YFSETQ. In DNA form, the CDR3 reads TGCGCCAGCAGCGCGACCGTCGGGACTGATTTTTTCTCTGGAAACACCATATATTTT. Translating gives CASSATVGTDFFSGNTIYF.

This clonotype was detected only a few times. V and J are TRBV2 and TRBJ1-1; perhaps TRBD1 as D (6 bases). V gave up 0 bases and J gave up 1 base, with 9 bases separating them. From germline, CDR1 is SNHLY and CDR2 FYNNEI. CDR3 size: 15 residues. The CDR3 here is CASSEAGQSNTEAFF. DNA for the CDR3: TGTGCCAGCAGTGAAGCCGGACAGTCGAACACTGAAGCTTTCTTT.

V gene TRBV30 combines with J gene TRBJ2-5; no clear D gene. Trimming left V 1 base short and J 4 bases short, with 13 bases between. The CDR3 contains 14 residues. CDR1 and CDR2 from the germline V gene are GTSNPN and SVGIG (reference sequence). CDR3 nucleotide sequence: TGTGCCTGGAGTGGCCCCCCGAGGCCAGAGACCCAGTACTTC. It translates to CAWSGPPRPETQYF.

This clonotype was seen a few times. The chain recombines TRBV7-8 with TRBJ2-1; no definite D call. V was shortened by 5 bases and J by 4 bases, with 12 bases between the two germline ends. This CDR3 contains 14 residues. Germline V gene sequence: CDR1 SGHVS, CDR2 FQNEAQ. The CDR3 region is CASSRSRSYNEQFF. The CDR3 region has the DNA TGTGCCAGCAGCCGCAGCCGGTCGTACAATGAGCAGTTCTTC.

The chain is built from TRBV20-1 and TRBJ2-7, with a tentative D call TRBD1 (6 bases). This CDR3 has 15 amino acids. The ends were cut back, 1 base at V and 0 bases at J, with 13 bases in the middle. Germline CDR1 is DFQATT and CDR2 is SNEGSKA (reference sequence). CDR3 protein: CSARGLDRSSYEQYF. As DNA, the CDR3 is TGCAGTGCTAGAGGGCTTGACAGGAGCTCCTACGAGCAGTACTTC.

At least ten counts were recorded for this clonotype. This sequence joins TRBV7-2 and TRBJ1-6, with D maybe TRBD1 (5 bases). The V and J ends lost 6 bases and 7 bases respectively, with 16 bases between them. CDR1 SGHTA and CDR2 FQGNSA come from the germline V gene. The CDR3 has 15 residues. CDR3: CASSFRWEGNSPLHF. The CDR3 DNA reads TGTGCCAGCAGTTTTAGGTGGGAGGGGAATTCACCCCTCCACTTT.

This clonotype was seen at least ten times. The V call is TRBV29-1, the J call TRBJ1-1; D not certain. Germline lookup yields CDR1 SQVTM and CDR2 ANQGSEA. V was clipped by 7 bases and J by 1 base, with 13 bases between them. The CDR3 sequence is 13 residues long. CDR3 nucleotide sequence: TGCAGCGCCCGACGGGTGGGGAACACTGAAGCTTTCTTT. Its protein product is CSARRVGNTEAFF.

The chain has TRBV3-1 and TRBJ1-4; 9 bases map to TRBD1. Per germline, CDR1 LGHDT and CDR2 YNNKEL (reference sequence). Losses at the gene ends were 5 bases for V and 0 bases for J; bases not matched to a gene: 7. The CDR3 extends over 17 amino acids. CDR3 amino acids: CASSKDRGTATNEKLFF. CDR3 in DNA: TGTGCCAGCAGCAAGGACAGGGGCACGGCAACTAATGAAAAACTGTTTTTT. The full variable domain, with the rest looked up from reference TRBV3-1 and TRBJ1-4, is DTAVSQTPKYLVTQMGNDKSIKCEQNLGHDTMYWYKQDSKKFLKIMFSYNNKELIINETVPNRFSPKSPDKAHLNLHINSLELGDSAVYFCASSKDRGTATNEKLFFGSGTQLSVL.

This chain joins TRBV4-1 and TRBJ1-2, with TRBD1 identical over 8 bases. The V and J ends lost 0 bases and 6 bases, in that order; junction bases with no gene match: 12. Germline CDR1 and CDR2: MGHRA and YSYEKL. The CDR3 length is 17 residues. CDR3 loop: CASSQEPARGRVDGYTF. The CDR3 DNA sequence: TGCGCCAGCAGCCAAGAACCGGCCAGGGGGCGCGTGGATGGCTACACCTTC.

This clonotype was observed a few times. V and J are TRBV7-2 and TRBJ2-7; 8 bases agree with TRBD2. Trimming at V came to 5 bases and at J to 1 base, leaving 4 bases not matched to a gene. This CDR3 is built from 14 residues. The germline V gene encodes CDR1 SGHTA and CDR2 FQGNSA. CDR3 amino acids: CASSVSGASYEQYF. Written as DNA, the CDR3 is TGTGCCAGCAGCGTTAGCGGGGCTTCCTACGAGCAGTACTTC. Based on the CDR3 plus reference TRBV7-2 and TRBJ2-7, the full variable domain is GAGVSQSPSNKVTEKGKDVELRCDPISGHTALYWYRQSLGQGLEFLIYFQGNSAPDKSGLPSDRFSAERTGGSVSTLTIQRTQQEDSAVYLCASSVSGASYEQYFGPGTRLTVT.